This TCR beta chain stems from a study of blood T cells in healthy people across ages. On the study more broadly: Every two T cells gave about one barcoded beta molecule via template switching.

CDR3 size: 16 residues. The germline gives CDR1 SEHNR, CDR2 FQNEAQ (reference sequence). Broader study findings: Total diversity from one million sequenced T cells was likely underestimated.

PCR was performed a second time for about 7 to 12 cycles using a sample-barcoded 5' primer and a J-beta primer mix. Paired-end reads containing CDR3 totaled no fewer than 2.5 million for each sample. MiXCR was run by TCRdb on the 5' RACE reads, yielding one entry per CDR3 protein. The table includes approximately 960,000 distinct CDR3 sequences, just under 30% detected once. Points on this clonotype: Its antigen remains unidentified. One end of the junction does not line up with germline, which may come from a read error.

This sample was shared with a second study, whose subject was T cells of mothers and their children. From that study: Around 3.2 million TCR beta reads per child versus over 9 million per mother.

Sequencing was performed on blood. The sequence derives from a woman aged 40 to 50 in good health. V usage is TRBV7-9 and J usage is TRBJ2-5; weak D call: TRBD2 (5 bases). The CDR3 is CANSLEGTIPQETQYF. The DNA of the CDR3 is TGTGCCAACAGCTTAGAGGGAACTATCCCACAAGAGACCCAGTACTTC.